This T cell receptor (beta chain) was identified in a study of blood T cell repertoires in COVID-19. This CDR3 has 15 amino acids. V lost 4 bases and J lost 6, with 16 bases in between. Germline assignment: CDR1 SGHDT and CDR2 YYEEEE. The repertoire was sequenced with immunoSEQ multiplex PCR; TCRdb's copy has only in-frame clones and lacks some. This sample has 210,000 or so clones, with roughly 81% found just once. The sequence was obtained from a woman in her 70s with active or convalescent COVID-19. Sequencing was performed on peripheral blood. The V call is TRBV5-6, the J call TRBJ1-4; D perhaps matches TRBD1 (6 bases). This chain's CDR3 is CASSLMTGADEKLFF. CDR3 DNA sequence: TGTGCCAGCAGCCTTATGACAGGAGCCGATGAAAAACTGTTTTTT.